Listed here are 27 T cell receptor beta chains from one sample, sequenced in a study of T cell responses to AZD1222 COVID-19 vaccine. Assay used: immunoSEQ multiplex PCR; TCRdb lists only in-frame clones, some missing. The sample lists under 200,000 clones, more than 85% occurring once. Sequenced here: peripheral blood, sampled on day 0 of AZD1222 vaccination. All receptors derive from an adult in good health.

The chain couples TRBV4-3 to TRBJ2-3; D possibly corresponds to TRBD2 (5 bases). The ends were cut back, 2 bases at V and 2 bases at J, with 17 bases in the middle. Germline assignment: CDR1 LGHNA and CDR2 YSLEER. This CDR3 contains 17 residues. The CDR3 nucleotides are TGCGCCAGCAGCCAATTTTTGAGGGTGAGGGCCACAGATACGCAGTATTTT. Protein product: CASSQFLRVRATDTQYF.

The chain joins TRBV5-1 to TRBJ1-2; possibly TRBD1 for D (6 bases). The germline CDR1 and CDR2 sequences are SGHRS and YFSETQ. The V end was cut by 0 bases, the J end by 5 bases, with 11 bases between. The CDR3 length is 14 residues. DNA of the CDR3: TGCGCCAGCAGCTTGGCAGGGGCGGAGTATGGCTACACCTTC. It specifies CASSLAGAEYGYTF. The full variable domain, with the rest looked up from reference TRBV5-1 and TRBJ1-2, is KAGVTQTPRYLIKTRGQQVTLSCSPISGHRSVSWYQQTPGQGLQFLFEYFSETQRNKGNFPGRFSGRQFSNSRSEMNVSTLELGDSALYLCASSLAGAEYGYTFGSGTRLTVV.

CDR3 coding DNA: TGTGCCAGCAGCCTTACCGGGACTACTTACAATGAGCAGTTCTTC. This encodes CASSLTGTTYNEQFF. The V call is TRBV9, the J call TRBJ2-1, with TRBD2 identical over 7 bases. This CDR3 has 15 residues. Germline values: CDR1 SGDLS, CDR2 YYNGEE. Trimming at V came to 4 bases and at J to 4 bases, leaving 8 bases not matched to a gene.

The chain recombines TRBV28 with TRBJ1-4; TRBD1 might be the D (6 bases). The CDR3 is made up of 15 amino acids. The V end lost 6 bases, the J end lost 2 bases, and 13 bases lay between the germline ends. The germline V gene has CDR1 MDHEN and CDR2 SYDVKM. CDR3 region: CASSRWTATNEKLFF. CDR3 in DNA: TGTGCCAGCAGCAGATGGACAGCTACTAATGAAAAACTGTTTTTT.

This clone has only one observation. The chain joins TRBV11-2 to TRBJ2-1, with TRBD1 matching over 9 bases. Trimming cost V 4 bases and J 6 bases; bases outside gene matches: 7. In germline, CDR1 is SGHAT, CDR2 FQNNGV. This CDR3 spans 15 amino acids. The CDR3 spells CASSSLQGASNEQFF. The DNA of the CDR3 is TGTGCCAGCAGCTCCCTACAGGGGGCGAGCAATGAGCAGTTCTTC. The full variable domain, in which reference TRBV11-2 and TRBJ2-1 provide the parts outside the CDR3, is EAGVAQSPRYKIIEKRQSVAFWCNPISGHATLYWYQQILGQGPKLLIQFQNNGVVDDSQLPKDRFSAERLKGVDSTLKIQPAKLEDSAVYLCASSSLQGASNEQFFGPGTRLTVL.

J is TRBJ2-2 and V is TRBV7-3; 11 bases are a match to TRBD2. This CDR3 has 21 residues. CDR1 is SGHTA and CDR2 is FQGTGA in the germline V gene. The V segment lost 1 base and the J segment 2 bases; nucleotides outside the gene matches: 15. The CDR3 bases are TGTGCCAGCAGCTTAAAACCCCGGGGACTAGCGGCAGACACTAACACCGGGGAGCTGTTTTTT. This translates into CASSLKPRGLAADTNTGELFF. The complete variable domain, with remaining parts taken from reference TRBV7-3 and TRBJ2-2, reads GAGVSQTPSNKVTEKGKYVELRCDPISGHTALYWYRQSLGQGPEFLIYFQGTGAADDSGLPNDRFFAVRPEGSVSTLKIQRTERGDSAVYLCASSLKPRGLAADTNTGELFFGEGSRLTVL.

This clone was counted a few times. This rearrangement joins TRBV5-6 to TRBJ2-5; maybe TRBD2 (5 bases). Germline assignment: CDR1 SGHDT and CDR2 YYEEEE. The CDR3 is made up of 14 amino acids. The germline V and J ends were trimmed by 2 bases and 5 bases, with 13 bases remaining between them. This CDR3 is CASSFLEVRETQYF. CDR3 DNA sequence: TGTGCCAGCAGCTTCCTGGAGGTTAGGGAGACCCAGTACTTC.

The rearrangement joins TRBV28 to TRBJ1-1, with a weak D call TRBD1 (5 bases). V was shortened by 10 bases and J by 2 bases, with 23 bases between the two germline ends. The CDR3 is 16 residues long. Germline CDR1 MDHEN, CDR2 SYDVKM. CDR3 residues: CATTKAWGRNNTEAFF. CDR3 DNA: TGTGCCACCACGAAAGCCTGGGGACGGAACAACACTGAAGCTTTCTTT.

In DNA form, the CDR3 reads TGTGCCAGCAGTTTATGGGCCATCAGTAGCAATCAGCCCCAGCATTTT. It is translated as CASSLWAISSNQPQHF. The chain couples TRBV28 to TRBJ1-5; D uncertain. Deletions cut 0 bases from V and 0 bases from J, with 9 bases between. The CDR3 covers 16 residues. Germline V gives CDR1 MDHEN, CDR2 SYDVKM.

V usage is TRBV18 and J usage is TRBJ2-3; no firm D call. V was trimmed by 1 base and J by 4 bases, leaving 12 bases between them. Germline-derived CDR1 and CDR2 are KGHSH and LQKENI. The CDR3 is 15 amino acids. The CDR3 DNA reads as TGTGCCAGCTCACCACGGGCCCTTAGGGCAGATACGCAGTATTTT. Translation: CASSPRALRADTQYF. Looking up the rest from reference TRBV18 and TRBJ2-3 gives the full variable domain: NAGVMQNPRHLVRRRGQEARLRCSPMKGHSHVYWYRQLPEEGLKFMVYLQKENIIDESGMPKERFSAEFPKEGPSILRIQQVVRGDSAAYFCASSPRALRADTQYFGPGTRLTVL.

The chain uses TRBV7-9 and TRBJ1-1, with D perhaps TRBD1 (5 bases). The CDR3 spans 14 residues. CDR1 SEHNR and CDR2 FQNEAQ come from the germline V gene (reference sequence). V was pared by 5 bases and J by 10 bases, with 20 bases between. The CDR3 is CASSPPWGVRLAFF. The CDR3 DNA reads as TGTGCCAGCAGCCCCCCCTGGGGGGTAAGGTTAGCTTTCTTT.

CDR3 sequence: CASSRENEKLFF. The CDR3 DNA follows: TGTGCCAGCTCACGTGAAAATGAAAAACTGTTTTTT. The rearrangement uses TRBV18 and TRBJ1-4, with D unclear. V lost 4 bases, J lost 5 bases, and 5 bases lay in between. This CDR3 spans 12 amino acids. Germline V lookup: CDR1 KGHSH, CDR2 LQKENI.

This clone was counted once. This chain's CDR3 is CASSLGLAGGHEQFF. CDR3 nucleotides: TGTGCCAGCAGCCTGGGACTAGCGGGGGGACATGAGCAGTTCTTC. This rearrangement joins TRBV7-3 to TRBJ2-1; TRBD2 matches 15 bases. Germline assignment: CDR1 SGHTA and CDR2 FQGTGA. The J segment lost 8 bases and the V segment lost 5 bases, leaving 4 bases of the junction unmatched. This CDR3 is 15 amino acids long. Filled out from reference TRBV7-3 and TRBJ2-1, the complete variable domain reads GAGVSQTPSNKVTEKGKYVELRCDPISGHTALYWYRQSLGQGPEFLIYFQGTGAADDSGLPNDRFFAVRPEGSVSTLKIQRTERGDSAVYLCASSLGLAGGHEQFFGPGTRLTVL.

This clone appeared once. The chain carries TRBV29-1 and TRBJ2-5; no reliable D call. V lost 2 bases, J lost 4 bases, and 5 bases lay in between. The CDR3 has 11 residues. Germline V gene sequence: CDR1 SQVTM, CDR2 ANQGSEA. The CDR3 sequence is CSVEPSETQYF. The CDR3 DNA reads as TGCAGCGTTGAACCTTCAGAGACCCAGTACTTC.

This clone was seen only once. V and J are TRBV7-2 and TRBJ2-5; D is uncertain. This CDR3 has 14 amino acids. Trimming left V 2 bases short and J 5 bases short, with 12 bases between. Germline CDR1 is SGHTA and CDR2 is FQGNSA. The chain's CDR3 is CASSLPGSSETQYF. As DNA, the CDR3 is TGTGCCAGCAGCTTACCTGGGTCGTCGGAGACCCAGTACTTC.

V usage is TRBV30 and J usage is TRBJ2-5, with 13 bases fitting TRBD2. The germline gives CDR1 GTSNPN, CDR2 SVGIG (reference sequence). With 2 bases clipped from V and 5 bases from J, the junction kept 5 bases outside the gene matches. The CDR3 loop spans 15 amino acids. The DNA of the CDR3 is TGTGCCTGGAGTACCGGGACTAGCGGGACGGAGACCCAGTACTTC. It specifies CAWSTGTSGTETQYF. The full variable domain, in which reference TRBV30 and TRBJ2-5 provide the parts outside the CDR3, is SQTIHQWPATLVQPVGSPLSLECTVEGTSNPNLYWYRQAAGRGLQLLFYSVGIGQISSEVPQNLSASRPQDRQFILSSKKLLLSDSGFYLCAWSTGTSGTETQYFGPGTRLLVL.

V usage is TRBV7-9 and J usage is TRBJ1-1, with no clear D. With 0 bases removed from V and 5 bases from J, the gap between germline ends came to 10 bases. The CDR3 is 14 residues long. Germline CDR1 SEHNR, CDR2 FQNEAQ (reference sequence). CDR3 loop: CASSLARGGTEAFF. In nucleotides, the CDR3 is TGTGCCAGCAGCTTAGCGCGGGGAGGAACTGAAGCTTTCTTT.

The DNA for the CDR3 is TGCGCCAGCAGCTCGATAGCGAGCTCCTACGAGCAGTACTTC. Translating it yields CASSSIASSYEQYF. The rearrangement joins TRBV5-1 to TRBJ2-7; maybe TRBD2 (5 bases). Trimming stripped 3 bases from V and 0 bases from J, with 10 bases between. This CDR3 is 14 amino acids long. CDR1 and CDR2 (germline): SGHRS, YFSETQ.

The chain uses TRBV12-3 or TRBV12-4 and TRBJ1-2; D is ambiguous. Trimming shortened V by 3 bases and J by 3 bases, and 5 bases separated the two germline ends. The CDR3 covers 12 residues. CDR3 sequence (DNA): TGTGCCAGCAGTTTGGATGACTATGGCTACACCTTC. Residues: CASSLDDYGYTF.

V gene TRBV19 combines with J gene TRBJ2-6; perhaps TRBD1 as D (5 bases). CDR1 LNHDA and CDR2 SQIVND come from the germline V gene (reference sequence). Trimming pared 1 base from V and 2 bases from J, leaving 12 bases between. The length of the CDR3 is 17 residues. The CDR3 reads CASSIGKGQAGANVLTF. CDR3 nucleotide sequence: TGTGCCAGTAGTATAGGGAAGGGGCAGGCTGGGGCCAACGTCCTGACTTTC.

The chain uses TRBV28 and TRBJ2-3; D might be TRBD1 or TRBD2, each matching 5 bases. V gave up 6 bases and J gave up 2 bases, with 18 bases separating them. This CDR3 is built from 16 residues. Germline CDR1 is MDHEN and CDR2 is SYDVKM. The CDR3 coding sequence is TGTGCCAGCAGCCTAACGGGGCAGGGATACACAGATACGCAGTATTTT. Translation: CASSLTGQGYTDTQYF.

V gene TRBV9 combines with J gene TRBJ1-2; 7 nucleotides agree with TRBD1. V lost 4 bases and J lost 2; bases outside the gene matches: 17. The CDR3 length is 18 residues. CDR1 is SGDLS, CDR2 YYNGEE, per germline. The CDR3 sequence: CASSSPGTEHSRNYGYTF. CDR3 nucleotide sequence: TGTGCCAGCAGCTCACCCGGGACAGAGCATTCGAGAAACTATGGCTACACCTTC.

The chain employs TRBV4-1 and TRBJ1-2; possibly TRBD1 for D (5 bases). Trimming stripped 4 bases from V and 5 bases from J, with 23 bases between. CDR1 and CDR2 from the germline V gene are MGHRA and YSYEKL. The CDR3 is made up of 17 amino acids. The CDR3 is CASSRVIPGLLTYGYTF. The DNA of the CDR3 is TGCGCCAGCAGCCGAGTGATTCCGGGACTCTTGACTTATGGCTACACCTTC.

This rearrangement joins TRBV9 to TRBJ1-2; D is ambiguous. The CDR3 sequence is 16 residues long. The germline gives CDR1 SGDLS, CDR2 YYNGEE. Trimming took 6 bases from V and 3 from J, leaving 21 bases between them. CDR3 amino acids: CASTYTDARTDYGYTF. Written as DNA, the CDR3 is TGTGCCAGCACCTATACCGATGCCAGGACCGACTATGGCTACACCTTC. The full variable domain, completed using reference TRBV9 and TRBJ1-2, is DSGVTQTPKHLITATGQRVTLRCSPRSGDLSVYWYQQSLDQGLQFLIQYYNGEERAKGNILERFSAQQFPDLHSELNLSSLELGDSALYFCASTYTDARTDYGYTFGSGTRLTVV.

This sequence joins TRBV27 and TRBJ2-1, with 9 bases aligning to TRBD2. Trimming took 7 bases from V and 0 from J; bases not matched to a gene: 4. This CDR3 has 15 amino acids. Germline assignment: CDR1 MNHEY and CDR2 SMNVEV (reference sequence). CDR3 loop: CASNSGRSSYNEQFF. The CDR3 DNA follows: TGTGCCAGCAACAGCGGGAGGAGCTCCTACAATGAGCAGTTCTTC.

The chain links TRBV18 to TRBJ2-2; D gene unclear. The germline V and J ends were trimmed by 8 bases and 2 bases, with 12 bases remaining between them. The CDR3 sequence is 14 residues long. Germline V CDR1 and CDR2: KGHSH, LQKENI. The CDR3 region has the DNA TGTGCCAGCACTACTGGGTTAAACACCGGGGAGCTGTTTTTT. Translating gives CASTTGLNTGELFF.

The V call is TRBV6-5, the J call TRBJ2-5; 8 nucleotides align to TRBD1. CDR1 is MNHEY and CDR2 is SVGAGI in the germline V gene. This CDR3 comprises 15 residues. J was trimmed by 1 base and V by 5 bases; bases with no gene match: 6. The CDR3 region is CASSPDRAPQETQYF. The CDR3 bases are TGTGCCAGCAGTCCGGACAGGGCACCCCAAGAGACCCAGTACTTC.